A selection of T cell receptor beta chains follows, all from one sample in a study of CD8 T cells in Susac syndrome. TCRdb reanalysed the immunoSEQ multiplex PCR reads using MiXCR and keeps one entry per CDR3 protein. Among 71,000 or so distinct CDR3 sequences listed, 85% to 95% were seen once. Source material: CD4+ T cells from PBMCs. The source is a human donor with Susac syndrome. CDR3s include the opening cysteine and the closing phenylalanine or tryptophan. Fields, in order: V gene, D gene, J gene, clone size, CDR3 DNA, CDR3 protein. D genes are given only for firm matches. Some rows have no size entry. The others give once, few or many, or a class for an expanded clone.

v_call: TRBV9; d_call: TRBD2; j_call: TRBJ2-1; clone_size: NA; cdr3_nt: TGTGCCAGCAGCGTAGTTAGCGGGGGTTACAATGAGCAGTTCTTC; cdr3_aa: CASSVVSGGYNEQFF
v_call: TRBV14; d_call: TRBD1; j_call: TRBJ1-1; clone_size: NA; cdr3_nt: TGTGCCAGCAGCCAAGAAGGGGGACAGATGAACACTGAAGCTTTCTTT; cdr3_aa: CASSQEGGQMNTEAFF
v_call: TRBV5-1; d_call: NA; j_call: TRBJ2-7; clone_size: NA; cdr3_nt: TGCGCCAGCAGCCCTACCTCCCCCTCCTACGAGCAGTACTTC; cdr3_aa: CASSPTSPSYEQYF
v_call: TRBV7-9; d_call: NA; j_call: TRBJ1-1; clone_size: NA; cdr3_nt: TGTGCCAGCAGCGCCTTGGCAGGTCTAGCCGGTATGATGCACACTGAAGCTTTCTTT; cdr3_aa: CASSALAGLAGMMHTEAFF
v_call: TRBV11-2; d_call: TRBD1; j_call: TRBJ2-7; clone_size: NA; cdr3_nt: TGTGCCAGCAGCCAGAGTTTGACAGGGTACGAGCAGTACTTC; cdr3_aa: CASSQSLTGYEQYF
v_call: TRBV6-2/TRBV6-3; d_call: TRBD1; j_call: TRBJ1-5; clone_size: NA; cdr3_nt: TGTGCCAGCAGTTACGAGACAGGGACCGGGCCCCAGCATTTT; cdr3_aa: CASSYETGTGPQHF
v_call: TRBV20-1; d_call: NA; j_call: TRBJ1-3; clone_size: NA; cdr3_nt: TGCAGTGCTAGAGTAGCCCGGCACTCTGGAAACACCATATATTTT; cdr3_aa: CSARVARHSGNTIYF
v_call: TRBV7-3; d_call: TRBD2; j_call: TRBJ2-3; clone_size: NA; cdr3_nt: TGTGCCAGCAGCTTGATTAGCGGGGGGGCCCGAGATACGCAGTATTTT; cdr3_aa: CASSLISGGARDTQYF
v_call: TRBV28; d_call: NA; j_call: TRBJ1-1; clone_size: once; cdr3_nt: TGTGCCAGCAGGGCCGACGGGAACACTGAAGCTTTCTTT; cdr3_aa: CASRADGNTEAFF
v_call: TRBV15; d_call: NA; j_call: TRBJ1-6; clone_size: NA; cdr3_nt: TGTGCCACCAGCAGAGGTAGACAAGGAGGTTCACCCCTCCACTTT; cdr3_aa: CATSRGRQGGSPLHF
v_call: TRBV20-1; d_call: NA; j_call: TRBJ2-5; clone_size: NA; cdr3_nt: TGCAGTGCTACATTGGCACAGGGAGTCGGGGAGACCCAGTACTTC; cdr3_aa: CSATLAQGVGETQYF
v_call: TRBV6-5; d_call: NA; j_call: TRBJ1-1; clone_size: NA; cdr3_nt: TGTGCCAGCAGTAACCGGCATCGAGCCACTGAAGCTTTCTTT; cdr3_aa: CASSNRHRATEAFF
v_call: TRBV18; d_call: NA; j_call: TRBJ1-2; clone_size: NA; cdr3_nt: TGTGCCAGCTCACCCCTACAGGGCCATGGCTACACCTTC; cdr3_aa: CASSPLQGHGYTF
v_call: TRBV11-3; d_call: NA; j_call: TRBJ1-1; clone_size: NA; cdr3_nt: TGTGCCAGCAGCTCGGGAACCGGGACACCGAACACTGAAGCTTTCTTT; cdr3_aa: CASSSGTGTPNTEAFF
v_call: TRBV6-2/TRBV6-3; d_call: NA; j_call: TRBJ2-7; clone_size: once; cdr3_nt: TGTGCCAGCAGGCAAGGGGACGAGCAGTACTTC; cdr3_aa: CASRQGDEQYF
v_call: TRBV4-1; d_call: NA; j_call: TRBJ1-4; clone_size: NA; cdr3_nt: TGCGCCAGCAGCCAAGACCAAGGGAGGAAGGATGAAAAACTGTTTTTT; cdr3_aa: CASSQDQGRKDEKLFF
v_call: TRBV9; d_call: TRBD1; j_call: TRBJ1-6; clone_size: NA; cdr3_nt: TGTGCCAGCAGCGTAGGCGGGACAGGCCGTGGTTCACCCCTCCACTTT; cdr3_aa: CASSVGGTGRGSPLHF
v_call: TRBV7-9; d_call: TRBD2; j_call: TRBJ2-1; clone_size: NA; cdr3_nt: TGTGCCAGCAGCCTCCGACTAGCGGGGTCCTACAATGAGCAGTTCTTC; cdr3_aa: CASSLRLAGSYNEQFF
v_call: TRBV7-9; d_call: NA; j_call: TRBJ1-1; clone_size: NA; cdr3_nt: TGTGCCAGCAGCCGGGAGCGAGGCACTGAAGCTTTCTTT; cdr3_aa: CASSRERGTEAFF
v_call: TRBV6-2/TRBV6-3; d_call: TRBD2; j_call: TRBJ2-7; clone_size: once; cdr3_nt: TGTGCCAGCTCCCTCAGCGGGGGGAGCTTCTACGAGCAGTACTTC; cdr3_aa: CASSLSGGSFYEQYF
v_call: TRBV3-1; d_call: NA; j_call: TRBJ2-3; clone_size: NA; cdr3_nt: TGTGCCAGCAGCCAAGATCTGGGACCAGATACGCAGTATTTT; cdr3_aa: CASSQDLGPDTQYF
v_call: TRBV3-1; d_call: NA; j_call: TRBJ2-7; clone_size: few; cdr3_nt: TGTGCCAGCAGCCAACTTAGCTCCTACGAGCAGTACTTC; cdr3_aa: CASSQLSSYEQYF
v_call: TRBV6-6; d_call: TRBD1; j_call: TRBJ2-5; clone_size: NA; cdr3_nt: TGTGCCAGCAGTTGGGACAGGGGGATGGAGACCCAGTACTTC; cdr3_aa: CASSWDRGMETQYF
v_call: TRBV20-1; d_call: TRBD1; j_call: TRBJ1-1; clone_size: NA; cdr3_nt: TGCAGTGCTAACCGGGACAGCCTGAACACTGAAGCTTTCTTT; cdr3_aa: CSANRDSLNTEAFF
v_call: TRBV24-1; d_call: TRBD2; j_call: TRBJ2-3; clone_size: few; cdr3_nt: TGTGCCACCAGAACTAGCGGGAACACAGATACGCAGTATTTT; cdr3_aa: CATRTSGNTDTQYF
v_call: TRBV7-2; d_call: NA; j_call: TRBJ2-5; clone_size: NA; cdr3_nt: TGTGCCAGCAGCCTGCACCCGAGGACAGTCAGCGGGGAGACCCAGTACTTC; cdr3_aa: CASSLHPRTVSGETQYF
v_call: TRBV29-1; d_call: TRBD1; j_call: TRBJ2-1; clone_size: NA; cdr3_nt: TGCAGCGTTGGGGACAGGGAGGCCGATGAGCAGTTCTTC; cdr3_aa: CSVGDREADEQFF
v_call: TRBV7-2; d_call: NA; j_call: TRBJ2-7; clone_size: NA; cdr3_nt: TGTGCCAGCAGCTCCCCCCTGAGCGACGAGCAGTACTTC; cdr3_aa: CASSSPLSDEQYF
v_call: TRBV11-2; d_call: NA; j_call: TRBJ2-7; clone_size: few; cdr3_nt: TGTGCCAGCAGCTTAACCCTAGCTAACTACGAGCAGTACTTC; cdr3_aa: CASSLTLANYEQYF
v_call: TRBV19; d_call: TRBD2; j_call: TRBJ2-5; clone_size: NA; cdr3_nt: TGTGCCAGTAGCCCGGGAGGGAGGACCCAGTACTTC; cdr3_aa: CASSPGGRTQYF
v_call: TRBV29-1; d_call: NA; j_call: TRBJ2-7; clone_size: NA; cdr3_nt: TGCAGCGTCGCAGACAGGCCCCAGGACCTCTACGAGCAGTACTTC; cdr3_aa: CSVADRPQDLYEQYF
v_call: TRBV18; d_call: NA; j_call: TRBJ1-3; clone_size: NA; cdr3_nt: TGTGCCAGCTCGCCCTCCGTAGGGGTCTCTGGAAACACCATATATTTT; cdr3_aa: CASSPSVGVSGNTIYF
v_call: TRBV25-1; d_call: TRBD1; j_call: TRBJ2-1; clone_size: NA; cdr3_nt: TGTGCCAGCAGCCTCGGACAGGCCCTACCCAATGAGCAGTTCTTC; cdr3_aa: CASSLGQALPNEQFF
v_call: TRBV7-9; d_call: TRBD1; j_call: TRBJ2-7; clone_size: NA; cdr3_nt: TGTGCCAGCAGCTCCATTGGACAGGGCCAAGACTACGAGCAGTACTTC; cdr3_aa: CASSSIGQGQDYEQYF
v_call: TRBV28; d_call: NA; j_call: TRBJ2-6; clone_size: NA; cdr3_nt: TGTGCCAGCATTAGGTACGGTGCCTCTGGGGCCAACGTCCTGACTTTC; cdr3_aa: CASIRYGASGANVLTF
v_call: TRBV6-5; d_call: NA; j_call: TRBJ1-1; clone_size: NA; cdr3_nt: TGTGCCAGCAGCTCGGAGCGGGGAAGGACTGAAGCTTTCTTT; cdr3_aa: CASSSERGRTEAFF
v_call: TRBV20-1; d_call: NA; j_call: TRBJ1-5; clone_size: NA; cdr3_nt: TGCAGTGTTGGGGGGGACTCCCTATATCAGCCCCAGCATTTT; cdr3_aa: CSVGGDSLYQPQHF
v_call: TRBV7-2; d_call: NA; j_call: TRBJ1-6; clone_size: NA; cdr3_nt: TGTGCCAGCAGCTTGAGGAGTACTGGCTATAATTCACCCCTCCACTTT; cdr3_aa: CASSLRSTGYNSPLHF
v_call: TRBV4-1; d_call: NA; j_call: TRBJ2-1; clone_size: once; cdr3_nt: TGCGCCAGCAGCCAATTCGGGGCGCGGTACAATGAGCAGTTCTTC; cdr3_aa: CASSQFGARYNEQFF
v_call: TRBV3-1; d_call: TRBD1; j_call: TRBJ2-3; clone_size: NA; cdr3_nt: TGTGCCAGCAGCCTCGGACAGGGAAAAGATACGCAGTATTTT; cdr3_aa: CASSLGQGKDTQYF
v_call: TRBV27; d_call: NA; j_call: TRBJ1-1; clone_size: NA; cdr3_nt: TGTGCCAGCATCTTAGGGATCGGGCGGAACACTGAAGCTTTCTTT; cdr3_aa: CASILGIGRNTEAFF
v_call: TRBV15; d_call: NA; j_call: TRBJ2-5; clone_size: NA; cdr3_nt: TGTGCCACCAGCGGGCCCTCTACTCCCCAAGAGACCCAGTACTTC; cdr3_aa: CATSGPSTPQETQYF
v_call: TRBV7-2; d_call: NA; j_call: TRBJ1-5; clone_size: NA; cdr3_nt: TGTGCCAGCAGCTTACAGGGGACTGGCAATCAGCCCCAGCATTTT; cdr3_aa: CASSLQGTGNQPQHF
v_call: TRBV9; d_call: TRBD1; j_call: TRBJ2-5; clone_size: once; cdr3_nt: TGTGCCAGCAACCCCGGGACAGGAGAAGAGACCCAGTACTTC; cdr3_aa: CASNPGTGEETQYF
v_call: TRBV20-1; d_call: TRBD1; j_call: TRBJ1-2; clone_size: NA; cdr3_nt: TGCAGTGCGCGGGACAGGACCCGGCTAACACATGGCTACACCTTC; cdr3_aa: CSARDRTRLTHGYTF
v_call: TRBV12-5; d_call: NA; j_call: TRBJ1-3; clone_size: NA; cdr3_nt: TGTGCTAGTGGTTTCCCCGGACTGGCTGGAAACACCATATATTTT; cdr3_aa: CASGFPGLAGNTIYF
v_call: TRBV28; d_call: TRBD2; j_call: TRBJ2-3; clone_size: NA; cdr3_nt: TGTGCCAGCAGTTTTCTAGCGGGGGGCTACACAGATACGCAGTATTTT; cdr3_aa: CASSFLAGGYTDTQYF
v_call: TRBV28; d_call: TRBD1; j_call: TRBJ1-5; clone_size: once; cdr3_nt: TGTGCCAGCAGCCGCGCAGGGGGCGCGTATCAGCCCCAGCATTTT; cdr3_aa: CASSRAGGAYQPQHF
v_call: TRBV12-3/TRBV12-4; d_call: TRBD2; j_call: TRBJ2-5; clone_size: NA; cdr3_nt: TGTGCCAGCAGCCGACTCGCGGGGGAACAGTACTTC; cdr3_aa: CASSRLAGEQYF
v_call: TRBV7-3; d_call: NA; j_call: TRBJ2-2; clone_size: NA; cdr3_nt: TGTGCCAGCAGCTCGCAACCCCCCGGGAGTACCGGGGAGCTGTTTTTT; cdr3_aa: CASSSQPPGSTGELFF
v_call: TRBV13; d_call: NA; j_call: TRBJ2-5; clone_size: NA; cdr3_nt: TGTGCCAGCAGCTTAAGGGGACTAGAGACCCAGTACTTC; cdr3_aa: CASSLRGLETQYF
v_call: TRBV7-2; d_call: NA; j_call: TRBJ2-7; clone_size: once; cdr3_nt: TGTGCCAGCAGCTTAGCCCGCTACGAGCAGTACTTC; cdr3_aa: CASSLARYEQYF
v_call: TRBV7-2; d_call: NA; j_call: TRBJ2-7; clone_size: NA; cdr3_nt: TGTGCCAGCAGCCCAAATCCTTCCTACGAGCAGTACTTC; cdr3_aa: CASSPNPSYEQYF
v_call: TRBV5-1; d_call: NA; j_call: TRBJ2-5; clone_size: NA; cdr3_nt: TGCGCCAGCAGCTGGGGGCTGTGGGAGACCCAGTACTTC; cdr3_aa: CASSWGLWETQYF
v_call: TRBV30; d_call: NA; j_call: TRBJ1-5; clone_size: NA; cdr3_nt: TGTGCCTGGAGTCGAGGGTTCTCGGGACAAACTAATCAGCCCCAGCATTTT; cdr3_aa: CAWSRGFSGQTNQPQHF
v_call: TRBV29-1; d_call: NA; j_call: TRBJ1-2; clone_size: NA; cdr3_nt: TGCAGCGTTGAAGATCGGGGGTATGGCTACACCTTC; cdr3_aa: CSVEDRGYGYTF
v_call: TRBV5-1; d_call: NA; j_call: TRBJ1-1; clone_size: NA; cdr3_nt: TGCGCCAGCAGCTCTAATGGACGGTACACTGAAGCTTTCTTT; cdr3_aa: CASSSNGRYTEAFF
v_call: TRBV19; d_call: NA; j_call: TRBJ2-7; clone_size: NA; cdr3_nt: TGTGCCAGTAGTATACACGGGACGGCGTCCTACGAGCAGTACTTC; cdr3_aa: CASSIHGTASYEQYF
v_call: TRBV2; d_call: NA; j_call: TRBJ1-2; clone_size: once; cdr3_nt: TGTGCCAGCAGGGCCGAGACCTATGGCTACACCTTC; cdr3_aa: CASRAETYGYTF